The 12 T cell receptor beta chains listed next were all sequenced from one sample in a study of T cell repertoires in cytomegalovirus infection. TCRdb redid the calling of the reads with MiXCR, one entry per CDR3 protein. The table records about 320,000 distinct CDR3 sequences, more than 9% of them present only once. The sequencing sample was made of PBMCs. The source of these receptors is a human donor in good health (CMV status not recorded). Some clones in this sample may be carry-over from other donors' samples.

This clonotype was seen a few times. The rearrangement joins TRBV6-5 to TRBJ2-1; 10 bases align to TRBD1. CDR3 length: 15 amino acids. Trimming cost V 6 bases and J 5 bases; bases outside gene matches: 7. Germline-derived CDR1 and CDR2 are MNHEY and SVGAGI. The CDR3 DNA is TGTGCCAGCAGATGGACCGGGACAGGGGACAATGAGCAGTTCTTC. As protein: CASRWTGTGDNEQFF.

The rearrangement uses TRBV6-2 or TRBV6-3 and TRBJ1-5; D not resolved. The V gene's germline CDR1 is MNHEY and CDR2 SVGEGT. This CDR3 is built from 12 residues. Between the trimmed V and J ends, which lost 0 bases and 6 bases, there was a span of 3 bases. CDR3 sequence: CASSYSFQPQHF. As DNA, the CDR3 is TGTGCCAGCAGTTACTCCTTTCAGCCCCAGCATTTT.

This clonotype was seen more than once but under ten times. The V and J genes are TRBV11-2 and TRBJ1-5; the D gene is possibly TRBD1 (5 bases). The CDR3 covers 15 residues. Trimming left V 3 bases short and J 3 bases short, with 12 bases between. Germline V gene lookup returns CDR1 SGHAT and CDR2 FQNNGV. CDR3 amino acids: CASSFGTTNNQPQHF. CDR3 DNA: TGTGCCAGCAGCTTTGGGACTACCAACAATCAGCCCCAGCATTTT.

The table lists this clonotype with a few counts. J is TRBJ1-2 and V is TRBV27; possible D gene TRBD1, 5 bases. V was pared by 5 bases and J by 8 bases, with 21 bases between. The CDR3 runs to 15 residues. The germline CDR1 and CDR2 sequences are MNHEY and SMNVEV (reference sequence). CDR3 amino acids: CASSAPGTPRWGYTF. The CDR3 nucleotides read TGTGCCAGCAGTGCTCCCGGGACCCCACGGTGGGGCTACACCTTC.

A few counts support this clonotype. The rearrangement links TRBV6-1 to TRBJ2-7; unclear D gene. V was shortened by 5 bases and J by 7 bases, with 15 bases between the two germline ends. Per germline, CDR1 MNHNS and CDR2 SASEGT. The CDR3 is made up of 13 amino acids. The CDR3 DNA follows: TGTGCCAGCAGTAGGACCCAAGAACGGGAGCAGTACTTC. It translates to CASSRTQEREQYF.

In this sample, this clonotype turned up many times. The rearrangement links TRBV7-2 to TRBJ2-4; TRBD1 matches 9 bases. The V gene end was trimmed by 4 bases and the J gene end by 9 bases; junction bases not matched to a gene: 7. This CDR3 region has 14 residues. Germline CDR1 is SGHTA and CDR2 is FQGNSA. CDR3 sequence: CASSSPGQGTIQYF. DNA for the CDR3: TGTGCCAGCAGCTCGCCGGGACAGGGAACCATTCAGTACTTC.

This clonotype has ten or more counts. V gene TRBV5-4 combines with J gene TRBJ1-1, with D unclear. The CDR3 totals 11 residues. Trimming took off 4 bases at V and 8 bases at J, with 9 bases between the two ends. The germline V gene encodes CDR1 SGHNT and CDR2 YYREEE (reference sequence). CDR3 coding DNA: TGTGCCAGCAGCAACGGTCCCGAAGCTTTCTTT. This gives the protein CASSNGPEAFF.

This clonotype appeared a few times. The CDR3 DNA is TGTGCCAGCAGCTTATCGACGGGAGGTGGCTACACCTTC. This translates into CASSLSTGGGYTF. This rearrangement joins TRBV7-9 to TRBJ1-2; D call uncertain. V was trimmed by 2 bases and J by 7 bases, leaving 11 bases between them. This CDR3 has 13 amino acids. Per germline, CDR1 SEHNR and CDR2 FQNEAQ (reference sequence).

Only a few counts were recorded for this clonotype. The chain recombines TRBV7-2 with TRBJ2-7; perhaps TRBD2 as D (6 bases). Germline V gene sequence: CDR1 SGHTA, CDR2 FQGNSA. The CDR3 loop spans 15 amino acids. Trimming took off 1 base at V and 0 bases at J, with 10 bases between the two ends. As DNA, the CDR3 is TGTGCCAGCAGCTTAGTAGCGGAAAGCTCCTACGAGCAGTACTTC. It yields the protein CASSLVAESSYEQYF.

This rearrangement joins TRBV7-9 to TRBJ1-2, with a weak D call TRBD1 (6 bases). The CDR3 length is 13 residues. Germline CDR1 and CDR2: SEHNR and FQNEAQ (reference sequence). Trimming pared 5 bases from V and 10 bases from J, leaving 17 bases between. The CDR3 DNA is TGTGCCAGCAGCCCAATACTACAGGGAGTCTACACCTTC. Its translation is CASSPILQGVYTF.

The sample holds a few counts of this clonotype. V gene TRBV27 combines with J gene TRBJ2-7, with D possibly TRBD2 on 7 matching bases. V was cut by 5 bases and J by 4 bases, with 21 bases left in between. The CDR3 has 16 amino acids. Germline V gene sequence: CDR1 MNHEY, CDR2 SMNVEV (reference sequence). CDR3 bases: TGTGCCAGCAGTGCCTCCGGGGGGCGAATACGTTACGAGCAGTACTTC. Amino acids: CASSASGGRIRYEQYF.

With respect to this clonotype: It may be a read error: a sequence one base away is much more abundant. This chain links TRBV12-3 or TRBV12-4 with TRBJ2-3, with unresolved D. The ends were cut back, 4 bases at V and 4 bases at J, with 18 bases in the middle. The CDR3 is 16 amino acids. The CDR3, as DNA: TGTGCCAGCAGTTGTGGTGGGCGGAGAAGGCCAGATACGCAGTATTTT. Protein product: CASSCGGRRRPDTQYF.